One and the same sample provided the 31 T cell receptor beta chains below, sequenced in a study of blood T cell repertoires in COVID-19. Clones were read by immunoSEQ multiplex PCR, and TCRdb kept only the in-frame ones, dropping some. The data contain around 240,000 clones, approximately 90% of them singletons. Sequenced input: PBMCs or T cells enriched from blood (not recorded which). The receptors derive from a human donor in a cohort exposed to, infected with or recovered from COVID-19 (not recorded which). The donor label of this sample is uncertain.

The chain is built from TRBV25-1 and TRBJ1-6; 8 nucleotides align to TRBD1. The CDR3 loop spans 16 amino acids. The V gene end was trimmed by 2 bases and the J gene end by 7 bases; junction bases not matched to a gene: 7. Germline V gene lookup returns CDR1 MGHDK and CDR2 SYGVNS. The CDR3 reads CASSESVTGGNSPLHF. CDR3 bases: TGTGCCAGCAGTGAAAGTGTAACAGGGGGAAATTCACCCCTCCACTTT.

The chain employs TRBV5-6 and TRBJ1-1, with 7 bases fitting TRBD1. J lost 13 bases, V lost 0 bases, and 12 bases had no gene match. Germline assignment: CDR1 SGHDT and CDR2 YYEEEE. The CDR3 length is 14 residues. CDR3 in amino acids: CASSLGRGEPRGFF. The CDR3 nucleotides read TGTGCCAGCAGCTTGGGCAGGGGGGAGCCGCGGGGTTTCTTT.

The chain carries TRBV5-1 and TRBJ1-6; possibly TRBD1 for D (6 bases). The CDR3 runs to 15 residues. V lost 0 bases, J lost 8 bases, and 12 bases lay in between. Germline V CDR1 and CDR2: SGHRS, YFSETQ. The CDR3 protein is CASSLVQGKDSPLHF. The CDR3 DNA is TGCGCCAGCAGCTTGGTGCAGGGGAAGGATTCACCCCTCCACTTT.

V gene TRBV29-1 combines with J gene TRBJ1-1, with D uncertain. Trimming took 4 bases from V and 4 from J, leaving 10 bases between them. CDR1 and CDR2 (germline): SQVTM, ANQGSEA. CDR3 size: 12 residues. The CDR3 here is CSVASSGTEAFF. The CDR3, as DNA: TGCAGCGTTGCTTCGTCGGGCACTGAAGCTTTCTTT.

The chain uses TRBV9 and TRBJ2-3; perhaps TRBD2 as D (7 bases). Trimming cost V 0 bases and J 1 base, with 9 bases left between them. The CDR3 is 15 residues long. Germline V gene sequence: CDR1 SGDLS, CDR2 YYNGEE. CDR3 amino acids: CASSVDGGRTDTQYF. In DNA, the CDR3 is TGTGCCAGCAGCGTAGACGGGGGGCGCACAGATACGCAGTATTTT.

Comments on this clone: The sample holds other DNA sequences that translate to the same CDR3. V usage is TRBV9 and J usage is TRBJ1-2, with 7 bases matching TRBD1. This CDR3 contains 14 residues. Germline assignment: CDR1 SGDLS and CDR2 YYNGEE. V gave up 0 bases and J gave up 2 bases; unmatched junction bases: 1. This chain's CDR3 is CASSVGQGNYGYTF. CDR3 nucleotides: TGTGCCAGCAGCGTAGGACAGGGAAACTATGGCTACACCTTC. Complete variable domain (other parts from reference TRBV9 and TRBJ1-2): DSGVTQTPKHLITATGQRVTLRCSPRSGDLSVYWYQQSLDQGLQFLIQYYNGEERAKGNILERFSAQQFPDLHSELNLSSLELGDSALYFCASSVGQGNYGYTFGSGTRLTVV.

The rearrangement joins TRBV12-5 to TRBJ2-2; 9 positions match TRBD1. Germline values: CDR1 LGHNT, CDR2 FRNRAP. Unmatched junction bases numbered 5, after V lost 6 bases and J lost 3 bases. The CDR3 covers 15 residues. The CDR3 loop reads CASGLQGADTGELFF. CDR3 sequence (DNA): TGTGCTAGTGGCCTACAGGGGGCAGACACCGGGGAGCTGTTTTTT. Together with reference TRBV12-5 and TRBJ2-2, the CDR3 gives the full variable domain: DARVTQTPRHKVTEMGQEVTMRCQPILGHNTVFWYRQTMMQGLELLAYFRNRAPLDDSGMPKDRFSAEMPDATLATLKIQPSEPRDSAVYFCASGLQGADTGELFFGEGSRLTVL.

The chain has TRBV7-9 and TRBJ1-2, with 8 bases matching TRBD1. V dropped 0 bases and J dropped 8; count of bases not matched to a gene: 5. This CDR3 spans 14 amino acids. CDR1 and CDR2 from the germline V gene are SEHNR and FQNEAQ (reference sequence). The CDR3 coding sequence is TGTGCCAGCAGCTTAGCGGCGGACAGGGCAGGCTACACCTTC. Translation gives CASSLAADRAGYTF.

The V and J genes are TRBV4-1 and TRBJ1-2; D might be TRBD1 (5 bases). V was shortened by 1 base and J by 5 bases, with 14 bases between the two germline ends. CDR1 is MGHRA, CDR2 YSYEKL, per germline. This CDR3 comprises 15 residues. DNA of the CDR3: TGCGCCAGCAGCCAAGGGGTAGGGGCTCTGTATGGCTACACCTTC. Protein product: CASSQGVGALYGYTF.

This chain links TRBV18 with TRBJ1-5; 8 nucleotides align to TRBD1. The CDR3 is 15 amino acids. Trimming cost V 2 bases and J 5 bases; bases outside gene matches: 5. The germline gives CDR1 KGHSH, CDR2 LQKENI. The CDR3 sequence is CASSPNRGDDQPQHF. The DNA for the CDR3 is TGTGCCAGCTCACCAAACAGGGGGGACGATCAGCCCCAGCATTTT.

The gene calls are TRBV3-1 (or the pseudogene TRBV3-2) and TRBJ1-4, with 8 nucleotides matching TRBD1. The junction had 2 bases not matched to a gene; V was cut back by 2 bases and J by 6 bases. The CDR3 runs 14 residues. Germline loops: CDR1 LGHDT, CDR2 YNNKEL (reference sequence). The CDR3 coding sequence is TGTGCCAGCAGCCAAAGGACAGGGTATGAAAAACTGTTTTTT. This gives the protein CASSQRTGYEKLFF.

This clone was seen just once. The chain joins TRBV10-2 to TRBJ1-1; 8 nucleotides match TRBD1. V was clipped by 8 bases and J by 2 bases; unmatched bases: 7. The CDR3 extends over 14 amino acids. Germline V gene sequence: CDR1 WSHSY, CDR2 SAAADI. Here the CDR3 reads CASRGTGGNTEAFF. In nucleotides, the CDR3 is TGCGCCAGCCGAGGGACAGGAGGCAACACTGAAGCTTTCTTT.

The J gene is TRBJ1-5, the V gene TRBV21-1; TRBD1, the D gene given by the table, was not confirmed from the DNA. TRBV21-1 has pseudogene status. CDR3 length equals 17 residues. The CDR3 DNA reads TGTGCCAGCAGCAAAGTTAATGGGGCAGGGGGCAATCAGCCCCAGCATTTT. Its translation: CASSKVNGAGGNQPQHF.

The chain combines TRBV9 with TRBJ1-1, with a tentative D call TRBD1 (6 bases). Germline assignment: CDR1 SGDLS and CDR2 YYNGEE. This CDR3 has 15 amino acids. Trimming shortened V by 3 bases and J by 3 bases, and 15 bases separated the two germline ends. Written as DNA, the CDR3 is TGTGCCAGCAGCGGGGGGCTGGGGGATCACACTGAAGCTTTCTTT. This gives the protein CASSGGLGDHTEAFF.

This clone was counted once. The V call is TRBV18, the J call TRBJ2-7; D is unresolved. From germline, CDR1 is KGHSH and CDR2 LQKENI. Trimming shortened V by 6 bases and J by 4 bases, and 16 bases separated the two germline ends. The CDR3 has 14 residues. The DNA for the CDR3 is TGTGCCAGCTCGCCGCGAGGCAAGAAGTACGAGCAGTACTTC. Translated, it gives CASSPRGKKYEQYF.

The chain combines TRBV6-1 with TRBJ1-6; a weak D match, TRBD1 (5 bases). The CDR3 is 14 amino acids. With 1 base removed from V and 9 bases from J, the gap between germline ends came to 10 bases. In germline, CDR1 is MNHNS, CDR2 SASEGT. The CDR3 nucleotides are TGTGCCAGCAGTGAAGAGGGGCGAACTTCACCCCTCCACTTT. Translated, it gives CASSEEGRTSPLHF.

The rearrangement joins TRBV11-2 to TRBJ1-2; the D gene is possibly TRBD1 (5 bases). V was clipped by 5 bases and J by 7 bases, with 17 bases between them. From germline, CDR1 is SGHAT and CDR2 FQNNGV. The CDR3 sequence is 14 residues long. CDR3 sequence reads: CASSPRSRVGGYTF. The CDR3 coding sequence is TGTGCCAGCAGCCCCCGAAGCAGGGTCGGTGGCTACACCTTC. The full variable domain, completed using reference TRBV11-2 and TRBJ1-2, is EAGVAQSPRYKIIEKRQSVAFWCNPISGHATLYWYQQILGQGPKLLIQFQNNGVVDDSQLPKDRFSAERLKGVDSTLKIQPAKLEDSAVYLCASSPRSRVGGYTFGSGTRLTVV.

As DNA, the CDR3 is TGTGCCAGCAGCTTAAGTATGACAGGGGGCTGGGGCTATGGCTACACCTTC. Translating gives CASSLSMTGGWGYGYTF. This sequence joins TRBV7-2 and TRBJ1-2; 10 nucleotides line up with TRBD1. The J segment lost 4 bases and the V segment lost 2 bases, leaving 10 bases of the junction unmatched. The CDR3 is made up of 17 amino acids. CDR1 SGHTA and CDR2 FQGNSA come from the germline V gene.

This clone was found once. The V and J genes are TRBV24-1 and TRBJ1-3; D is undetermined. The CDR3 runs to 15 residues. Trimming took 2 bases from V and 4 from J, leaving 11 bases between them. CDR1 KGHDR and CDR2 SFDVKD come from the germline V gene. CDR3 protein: CATSDSSEVGNTIYF. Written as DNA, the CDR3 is TGTGCCACCAGTGATTCTTCAGAAGTCGGAAACACCATATATTTT.

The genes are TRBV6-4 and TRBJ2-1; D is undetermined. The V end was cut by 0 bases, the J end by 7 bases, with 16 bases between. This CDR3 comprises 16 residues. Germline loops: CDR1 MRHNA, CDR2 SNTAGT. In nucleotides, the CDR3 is TGTGCCAGCAGTGACTCTCTTATAAGAGGAAGGAATGAGCAGTTCTTC. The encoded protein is CASSDSLIRGRNEQFF.

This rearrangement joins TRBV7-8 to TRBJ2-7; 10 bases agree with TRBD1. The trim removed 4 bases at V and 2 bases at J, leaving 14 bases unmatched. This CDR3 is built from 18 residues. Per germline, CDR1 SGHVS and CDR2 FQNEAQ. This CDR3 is CASSSRPTRQGATYEQYF. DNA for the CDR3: TGTGCCAGCAGCTCACGACCCACACGACAGGGGGCTACCTACGAGCAGTACTTC.

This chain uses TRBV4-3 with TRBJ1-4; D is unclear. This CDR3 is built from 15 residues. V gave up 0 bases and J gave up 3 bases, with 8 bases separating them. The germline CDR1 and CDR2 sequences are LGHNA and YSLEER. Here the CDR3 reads CASSQDLSANEKLFF. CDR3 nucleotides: TGCGCCAGCAGCCAAGATCTTAGCGCTAATGAAAAACTGTTTTTT.

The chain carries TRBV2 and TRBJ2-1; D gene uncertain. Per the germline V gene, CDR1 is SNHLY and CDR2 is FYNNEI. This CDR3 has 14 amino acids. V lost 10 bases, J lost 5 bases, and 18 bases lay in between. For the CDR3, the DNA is TGTGCCATCAGGATCAGAACCCAGGACAATGAGCAGTTCTTC. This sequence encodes CAIRIRTQDNEQFF.

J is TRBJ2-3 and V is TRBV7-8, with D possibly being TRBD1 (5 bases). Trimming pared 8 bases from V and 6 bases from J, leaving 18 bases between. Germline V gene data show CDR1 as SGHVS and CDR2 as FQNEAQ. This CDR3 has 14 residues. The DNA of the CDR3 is TGTGCCAGCCTCTTAGGGGCAGGTAGGGATACGCAGTATTTT. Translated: CASLLGAGRDTQYF.

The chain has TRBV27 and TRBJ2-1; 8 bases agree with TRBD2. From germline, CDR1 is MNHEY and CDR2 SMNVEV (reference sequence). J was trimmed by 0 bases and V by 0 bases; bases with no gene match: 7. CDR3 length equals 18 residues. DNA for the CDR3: TGTGCCAGCAGTTTATCTCCTCCGGGACTAGTCTCCTACAATGAGCAGTTCTTC. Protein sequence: CASSLSPPGLVSYNEQFF.

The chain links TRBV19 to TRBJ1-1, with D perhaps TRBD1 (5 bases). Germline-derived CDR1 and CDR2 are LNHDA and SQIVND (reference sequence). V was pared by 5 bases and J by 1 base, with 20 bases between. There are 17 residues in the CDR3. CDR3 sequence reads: CASSFRAGRLENTEAFF. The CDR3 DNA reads TGTGCCAGTAGTTTCAGGGCAGGGAGGCTGGAGAACACTGAAGCTTTCTTT.

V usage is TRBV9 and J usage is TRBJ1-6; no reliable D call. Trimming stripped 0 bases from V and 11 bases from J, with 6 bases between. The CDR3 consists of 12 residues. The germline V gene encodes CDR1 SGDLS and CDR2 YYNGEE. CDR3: CASSVDIAPLHF. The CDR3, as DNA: TGTGCCAGCAGCGTAGACATTGCACCCCTCCACTTT.

CDR3 sequence: CASSIDSGVSTDTQYF. CDR3 DNA: TGTGCCAGTAGTATAGACTCAGGGGTAAGCACAGATACGCAGTATTTT. The chain links TRBV19 to TRBJ2-3, with D possibly matching TRBD1 (6 bases). Per the germline V gene, CDR1 is LNHDA and CDR2 is SQIVND (reference sequence). Trimming removed 0 bases at V and 0 bases at J, with 10 bases between. This CDR3 has 16 amino acids.

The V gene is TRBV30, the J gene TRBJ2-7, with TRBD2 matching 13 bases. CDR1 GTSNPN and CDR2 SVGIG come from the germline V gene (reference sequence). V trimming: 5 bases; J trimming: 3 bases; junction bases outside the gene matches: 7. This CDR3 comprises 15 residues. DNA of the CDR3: TGTGCCTGGTACCCCGGACTAGCGGGAGACTACGAGCAGTACTTC. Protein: CAWYPGLAGDYEQYF. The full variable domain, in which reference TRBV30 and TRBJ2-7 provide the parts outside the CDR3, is SQTIHQWPATLVQPVGSPLSLECTVEGTSNPNLYWYRQAAGRGLQLLFYSVGIGQISSEVPQNLSASRPQDRQFILSSKKLLLSDSGFYLCAWYPGLAGDYEQYFGPGTRLTVT.

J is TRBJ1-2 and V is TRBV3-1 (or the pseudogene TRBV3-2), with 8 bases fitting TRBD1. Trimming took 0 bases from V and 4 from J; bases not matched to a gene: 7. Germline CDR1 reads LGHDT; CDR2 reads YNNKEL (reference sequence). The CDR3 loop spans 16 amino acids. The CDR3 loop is CASSQDSAGGPYGYTF. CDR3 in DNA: TGTGCCAGCAGCCAAGATTCGGCAGGGGGCCCCTATGGCTACACCTTC.

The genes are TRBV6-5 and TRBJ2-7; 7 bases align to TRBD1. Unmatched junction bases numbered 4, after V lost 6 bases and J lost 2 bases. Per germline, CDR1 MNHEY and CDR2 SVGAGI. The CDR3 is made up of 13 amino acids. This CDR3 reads CASRGTATYEQYF. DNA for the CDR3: TGTGCCAGCAGAGGGACAGCCACCTACGAGCAGTACTTC.